These 27 T cell receptor beta chains came from one sample sequenced in a study of T cell responses to AZD1222 COVID-19 vaccine. The method was immunoSEQ multiplex PCR; TCRdb's version includes in-frame clones alone and lacks a portion of them. The repertoire has about 100,000 clones, around 90% of them found once; the top ten carry roughly 1.7%. This sample comprised peripheral blood, obtained on day 0 of AZD1222 vaccination. All receptors derive from an adult in good health.

The CDR3 DNA follows: TGTGCCAGCAGCCCCTCGGGCACAGATACGCAGTATTTT. Residues: CASSPSGTDTQYF. The chain has TRBV5-6 and TRBJ2-3; unclear D gene. V was shortened by 4 bases and J by 1 base, with 7 bases between the two germline ends. The CDR3 covers 13 residues. CDR1 SGHDT and CDR2 YYEEEE come from the germline V gene. The whole variable domain, filled in from reference TRBV5-6 and TRBJ2-3, reads DAGVTQSPTHLIKTRGQQVTLRCSPKSGHDTVSWYQQALGQGPQFIFQYYEEEERQRGNFPDRFSGHQFPNYSSELNVNALLLGDSALYLCASSPSGTDTQYFGPGTRLTVL.

V and J are TRBV9 and TRBJ2-2; a weak D match, TRBD2 (6 bases). Germline V gene lookup returns CDR1 SGDLS and CDR2 YYNGEE. V was trimmed by 0 bases and J by 3 bases, leaving 6 bases between them. The length of the CDR3 is 14 residues. This chain's CDR3 is CASSVGGDTGELFF. The CDR3 DNA reads TGTGCCAGCAGCGTAGGGGGGGACACCGGGGAGCTGTTTTTT. The whole variable domain, remainder taken from reference TRBV9 and TRBJ2-2, is DSGVTQTPKHLITATGQRVTLRCSPRSGDLSVYWYQQSLDQGLQFLIQYYNGEERAKGNILERFSAQQFPDLHSELNLSSLELGDSALYFCASSVGGDTGELFFGEGSRLTVL.

This chain joins TRBV5-1 and TRBJ1-1; D is uncertain. V lost 4 bases to trimming and J lost 0 bases, with 16 bases between them. CDR3 size: 16 residues. The germline CDR1 and CDR2 sequences are SGHRS and YFSETQ. The CDR3 DNA sequence: TGCGCCAGCAGCGATTGGGGTCCTCTCTTGAACACTGAAGCTTTCTTT. Encoded protein: CASSDWGPLLNTEAFF. Full variable domain (remainder filled in from reference TRBV5-1 and TRBJ1-1): KAGVTQTPRYLIKTRGQQVTLSCSPISGHRSVSWYQQTPGQGLQFLFEYFSETQRNKGNFPGRFSGRQFSNSRSEMNVSTLELGDSALYLCASSDWGPLLNTEAFFGQGTRLTVV.

This sequence joins TRBV2 and TRBJ2-1, with D unclear. Deletions cut 1 base from V and 4 bases from J, with 8 bases between. The CDR3 has 14 residues. Looked up from germline, CDR1 is SNHLY and CDR2 is FYNNEI. The CDR3: CASSEDRRYNEQFF. The CDR3 DNA reads TGTGCCAGCAGTGAAGATAGACGGTACAATGAGCAGTTCTTC.

The chain is built from TRBV29-1 and TRBJ1-1; weak D call: TRBD1 (5 bases). CDR1 is SQVTM, CDR2 ANQGSEA, per germline. CDR3 size: 15 residues. Trimming pared 7 bases from V and 0 bases from J, leaving 18 bases between. Written as DNA, the CDR3 is TGCAGCGCTGCAGAAGGGTGGGGCATGAACACTGAAGCTTTCTTT. It codes for CSAAEGWGMNTEAFF.

This clone appeared a single time. CDR3 sequence reads: CATSRDHAAVDTGELFF. The DNA of the CDR3 is TGTGCCACCAGCAGAGATCATGCGGCCGTCGACACCGGGGAGCTGTTTTTT. The chain links TRBV15 to TRBJ2-2; D is unclear. The CDR3 totals 17 residues. V lost 0 bases and J 3 bases, leaving 14 bases between the germline ends. CDR1 and CDR2 from the germline V gene are LNHNV and YYDKDF (reference sequence).

This clone has a single count. The genes are TRBV15 and TRBJ2-1, with D uncertain. Trimming stripped 0 bases from V and 7 bases from J, with 13 bases between. This CDR3 is 15 amino acids long. The germline V gene has CDR1 LNHNV and CDR2 YYDKDF (reference sequence). The CDR3 protein is CATSRDPARENEQFF. The CDR3 DNA follows: TGTGCCACCAGCAGAGACCCGGCTCGTGAGAATGAGCAGTTCTTC. Complete variable domain (other parts from reference TRBV15 and TRBJ2-1): DAMVIQNPRYQVTQFGKPVTLSCSQTLNHNVMYWYQQKSSQAPKLLFHYYDKDFNNEADTPDNFQSRRPNTSFCFLDIRSPGLGDTAMYLCATSRDPARENEQFFGPGTRLTVL.

CDR3 protein: CASSLRLGQGNYGYTF. CDR3 nucleotides: TGTGCCAGCAGCTTACGCTTGGGACAGGGTAACTATGGCTACACCTTC. The rearrangement joins TRBV11-2 to TRBJ1-2; 9 bases match TRBD1. Germline CDR1 SGHAT, CDR2 FQNNGV. CDR3 length: 16 residues. Losses at the gene ends were 2 bases for V and 1 base for J; bases not matched to a gene: 5.

This rearrangement joins TRBV15 to TRBJ2-3, with D possibly being TRBD1 or TRBD2 (6 bases each). Germline lookup yields CDR1 LNHNV and CDR2 YYDKDF (reference sequence). The length of the CDR3 is 15 residues. V was clipped by 3 bases and J by 6 bases, with 16 bases between them. The CDR3 is CATSSEGGTMDTQYF. The CDR3 nucleotides read TGTGCCACCAGCAGCGAGGGGGGAACCATGGATACGCAGTATTTT. Looking up the rest from reference TRBV15 and TRBJ2-3 gives the full variable domain: DAMVIQNPRYQVTQFGKPVTLSCSQTLNHNVMYWYQQKSSQAPKLLFHYYDKDFNNEADTPDNFQSRRPNTSFCFLDIRSPGLGDTAMYLCATSSEGGTMDTQYFGPGTRLTVL.

This chain uses TRBV27 with TRBJ2-7, with 10 bases matching TRBD2. Germline CDR1 is MNHEY and CDR2 is SMNVEV (reference sequence). J was trimmed by 5 bases and V by 8 bases; bases with no gene match: 6. This CDR3 has 13 residues. CDR3 DNA sequence: TGTGCCAGCGGAACAGGACTAGCGGACGAGCAGTACTTC. It yields the protein CASGTGLADEQYF.

The chain is built from TRBV19 and TRBJ1-2, with D unresolved. CDR3 size: 12 residues. Germline V gives CDR1 LNHDA, CDR2 SQIVND (reference sequence). V shed 5 bases and J shed 6 bases, with 10 bases lying between them. CDR3 nucleotide sequence: TGTGCCAGTAGTCGCGGACGGAATGGCTACACCTTC. It codes for CASSRGRNGYTF.

The chain is built from TRBV7-2 and TRBJ1-2; D remains ambiguous. Per germline, CDR1 SGHTA and CDR2 FQGNSA. V was trimmed by 1 base and J by 3 bases, leaving 15 bases between them. CDR3 length: 16 residues. CDR3 DNA sequence: TGTGCCAGCAGCTTAGTTTCGGGCAGAAACCACTATGGCTACACCTTC. Protein product: CASSLVSGRNHYGYTF.

The chain links TRBV6-1 to TRBJ1-2; D unclear. The germline gives CDR1 MNHNS, CDR2 SASEGT. Trimming removed 3 bases at V and 2 bases at J, with 7 bases between. The CDR3 covers 13 residues. CDR3: CASSDTLNYGYTF. In nucleotides, the CDR3 is TGTGCCAGCAGTGATACATTAAACTATGGCTACACCTTC.

J is TRBJ1-1 and V is TRBV19; the match to TRBD1 covers 7 bases. V dropped 6 bases and J dropped 3; count of bases not matched to a gene: 10. Germline V gene sequence: CDR1 LNHDA, CDR2 SQIVND (reference sequence). The CDR3 contains 15 residues. In DNA, the CDR3 is TGTGCCAGTAGCCAACTCAGGGGGAGGGACACTGAAGCTTTCTTT. The encoded protein is CASSQLRGRDTEAFF.

This clone was seen only once. V is TRBV6-5 and J is TRBJ2-7, with 7 bases matching TRBD2. With 0 bases clipped from V and 0 bases from J, the junction kept 5 bases outside the gene matches. The germline V gene encodes CDR1 MNHEY and CDR2 SVGAGI. The CDR3 length is 16 residues. The CDR3 protein is CASSYSSGETSYEQYF. The CDR3, as DNA: TGTGCCAGCAGTTACTCGAGCGGGGAGACCTCCTACGAGCAGTACTTC.

The gene calls are TRBV6-2 or TRBV6-3 and TRBJ2-5; 8 bases fit TRBD2. The CDR3 contains 14 residues. The V and J ends lost 4 bases and 9 bases, in that order; junction bases with no gene match: 10. The V gene's germline CDR1 is MNHEY and CDR2 SVGEGT. Written as DNA, the CDR3 is TGTGCCAGCAGTTCCACTAGCGGAGCCAAAGCCCAGTACTTC. The encoded protein is CASSSTSGAKAQYF.

The V and J genes are TRBV18 and TRBJ2-2; D remains ambiguous. The V end lost 0 bases, the J end lost 0 bases, and 11 bases lay between the germline ends. CDR1 is KGHSH, CDR2 LQKENI, per germline. The CDR3 length is 17 residues. CDR3 loop: CASSPPKPLTNTGELFF. The CDR3 DNA is TGTGCCAGCTCACCACCGAAGCCACTGACGAACACCGGGGAGCTGTTTTTT.

The V call is TRBV28, the J call TRBJ1-2, with TRBD1 identical over 7 bases. Germline CDR1 reads MDHEN; CDR2 reads SYDVKM. J was trimmed by 0 bases and V by 6 bases; bases with no gene match: 7. CDR3 size: 15 residues. This chain's CDR3 is CASRLDRNANYGYTF. In DNA form, the CDR3 reads TGTGCCAGCAGATTGGACAGGAACGCTAACTATGGCTACACCTTC.

The rearrangement joins TRBV5-1 to TRBJ2-1, with 11 bases fitting TRBD2. This CDR3 is 14 amino acids long. V lost 6 bases, J lost 6 bases, and 5 bases stayed unmatched. Germline values: CDR1 SGHRS, CDR2 YFSETQ. The CDR3 loop reads CASMVAGGGNEQFF. CDR3 nucleotides: TGCGCCAGCATGGTAGCGGGAGGGGGCAATGAGCAGTTCTTC.

J is TRBJ1-5 and V is TRBV18, with 7 nucleotides matching TRBD1. The CDR3 length is 14 residues. CDR1 KGHSH and CDR2 LQKENI come from the germline V gene. Trimming removed 5 bases from V and 4 bases from J; junction bases left unmatched: 5. As DNA, the CDR3 is TGTGCCAGCTCAGTCGACAGGGATAATCAGCCCCAGCATTTT. Residues: CASSVDRDNQPQHF.

The gene calls are TRBV29-1 and TRBJ1-3; TRBD1 matches at 9 bases. J was trimmed by 2 bases and V by 4 bases; bases with no gene match: 9. The CDR3 extends over 16 amino acids. Germline V gene lookup returns CDR1 SQVTM and CDR2 ANQGSEA. DNA of the CDR3: TGCAGCGTTGTCCCACGGACAGGGGAGCCTGGAAACACCATATATTTT. It translates to CSVVPRTGEPGNTIYF.

This clone appeared a few times. The CDR3 region is CASSQAVMRTGAYNSPLHF. The CDR3, as DNA: TGCGCCAGCAGCCAAGCGGTTATGCGGACAGGGGCTTATAATTCACCCCTCCACTTT. The gene calls are TRBV4-1 and TRBJ1-6; 9 bases agree with TRBD1. The CDR3 covers 19 residues. V lost 1 base to trimming and J lost 4 bases; unmatched junction nucleotides: 11. Germline V CDR1 and CDR2: MGHRA, YSYEKL.

The chain employs TRBV30 and TRBJ1-5; 8 bases map to TRBD1. Germline CDR1 GTSNPN, CDR2 SVGIG (reference sequence). CDR3 length equals 13 residues. The trim removed 3 bases at V and 7 bases at J, leaving 5 bases unmatched. CDR3 in amino acids: CAWSATGGQPQHF. CDR3 bases: TGTGCCTGGAGCGCTACAGGGGGACAGCCCCAGCATTTT.

The V call is TRBV18, the J call TRBJ2-7; D perhaps matches TRBD2 (5 bases). This CDR3 contains 16 residues. Germline-derived CDR1 and CDR2 are KGHSH and LQKENI. The V end lost 3 bases, the J end lost 1 base, and 16 bases lay between the germline ends. CDR3 loop: CASSPPRGFVSYEQYF. As DNA, the CDR3 is TGTGCCAGCTCACCTCCCCGGGGTTTTGTATCCTACGAGCAGTACTTC.

The chain uses TRBV29-1 and TRBJ2-3, with no clear D. V lost 0 bases and J 4 bases, leaving 8 bases between the germline ends. This CDR3 spans 13 amino acids. The germline V gene encodes CDR1 SQVTM and CDR2 ANQGSEA. CDR3 sequence reads: CSVEEAGADTQYF. In DNA form, the CDR3 reads TGCAGCGTTGAAGAAGCCGGAGCAGATACGCAGTATTTT.

J is TRBJ2-1 and V is TRBV9; D perhaps matches TRBD1 (5 bases). Germline-derived CDR1 and CDR2 are SGDLS and YYNGEE. The CDR3 runs to 15 residues. Trimming pared 3 bases from V and 4 bases from J, leaving 14 bases between. For the CDR3, the DNA is TGTGCCAGCAGCGCAACCGGACAAACATACAATGAGCAGTTCTTC. Translated, it gives CASSATGQTYNEQFF.

This rearrangement joins TRBV9 to TRBJ2-3, with 8 nucleotides matching TRBD2. J lost 2 bases, V lost 0 bases, and 5 bases had no gene match. The CDR3 is 16 amino acids. Germline assignment: CDR1 SGDLS and CDR2 YYNGEE. For the CDR3, the DNA is TGTGCCAGCAGCGTAGGGACTAGCAGCTCCACAGATACGCAGTATTTT. Translating it yields CASSVGTSSSTDTQYF. Full variable domain (outside the CDR3, taken from reference TRBV9 and TRBJ2-3): DSGVTQTPKHLITATGQRVTLRCSPRSGDLSVYWYQQSLDQGLQFLIQYYNGEERAKGNILERFSAQQFPDLHSELNLSSLELGDSALYFCASSVGTSSSTDTQYFGPGTRLTVL.